The present TCR beta chain was sequenced within a study of Ad26.COV2.S vaccination and SARS-CoV-2 variants. Study-wide results and caveats: After vaccination, reports described spike-specific CD8+ and CD4+ T cell responses as showing substantial breadth.

TCRdb's copy holds only in-frame clones and misses some; the assay was immunoSEQ multiplex PCR. The sample lists hundreds of thousands of clones, around 90% seen once, with about 1.5% in the top ten. This CDR3 contains 15 residues. V lost 7 bases, J lost 7 bases, and 18 bases lay in between. Per germline, CDR1 KGHDR and CDR2 SFDVKD. The treatment is: approximately 18 received Ad26.COV2.S at low or high dose, single or two shots; five or six received placebo; per-sample allocation not given. Sampling took place 63 days after the first vaccine or placebo injection. With regard to this clone: Its antigen is still unknown.

This chain joins TRBV24-1 and TRBJ1-4; maybe TRBD1 (5 bases). This sequence originates from a person between 18 and 59 years old who received the Ad26.COV2.S COVID-19 vaccine or a placebo. The input for sequencing was peripheral blood, taken in a trial of Ad26.COV2.S vaccine versus placebo. The CDR3 region has the DNA TGTGCCACCAGAATAGGACAAACCTCTGTTGAAAAACTGTTTTTT. Amino acids: CATRIGQTSVEKLFF.